The table lists the clone carrying this T cell receptor beta chain with a count of one. Original analysis: From reference gene primer amplification, estimates of nucleated cell counts were derived. Some clones are missing from TCRdb's copy, which holds only in-frame ones; the method was immunoSEQ multiplex PCR. For V, J and clone size, that table is used; D and trimming come from the DNA. The repertoire consists of about 320,000 clones, with roughly 87% occurring once and the leading ten covering more than 8.5%. Two negative PCRs, clearance, or symptom resolution were required of recovered Cohort 3 donors. This sample was included in a study of blood T cell repertoires in COVID-19. Study overall: There were acute and convalescent COVID-19 samples, and they came from the United States, Italy and Spain. In each case, the material was cDNA or gDNA derived from T cells, B-cell-depleted T cells, or PBMCs.

The sample consisted of PBMCs or T cells enriched from blood (not recorded which). This sequence was found in a young woman who had recovered from COVID-19.

DNA of the CDR3: TGTGCCAGCAGCTTAGGAGCTAGCGGGTTATACACAGATACGCAGTATTTT. Its protein product is CASSLGASGLYTDTQYF. The chain links TRBV11-2 to TRBJ2-3; 8 bases are shared with TRBD2. V lost 1 base, J lost 2 bases, and 8 bases stayed unmatched. Germline CDR1 reads SGHAT; CDR2 reads FQNNGV. This CDR3 is built from 17 residues.